This paragraph covers one T cell receptor (beta chain) sequence. The data derive from a study of cytomegalovirus exposure and HLA in healthy donors. Use of 60 Vbeta and 13 Jbeta primers characterized the PCR. Here immunoSEQ multiplex PCR was the method, and the copy in TCRdb shows in-frame clones only, minus some. In the table there are over 100,000 clones, roughly 80% of which are singletons. The CDR3 is 13 amino acids. The germline CDR1 and CDR2 sequences are SGHTA and FQGNSA. V was shortened by 5 bases and J by 8 bases, with 15 bases between the two germline ends. The sequenced sample consisted of PBMCs. The rearrangement links TRBV7-2 to TRBJ1-1; D possibly corresponds to TRBD1 (5 bases). The sequence was obtained from a male donor in good health and CMV-seropositive. The CDR3 sequence is CASSPDSYGEAFF. CDR3 sequence (DNA): TGTGCCAGCAGCCCCGACAGCTACGGGGAAGCTTTCTTT.